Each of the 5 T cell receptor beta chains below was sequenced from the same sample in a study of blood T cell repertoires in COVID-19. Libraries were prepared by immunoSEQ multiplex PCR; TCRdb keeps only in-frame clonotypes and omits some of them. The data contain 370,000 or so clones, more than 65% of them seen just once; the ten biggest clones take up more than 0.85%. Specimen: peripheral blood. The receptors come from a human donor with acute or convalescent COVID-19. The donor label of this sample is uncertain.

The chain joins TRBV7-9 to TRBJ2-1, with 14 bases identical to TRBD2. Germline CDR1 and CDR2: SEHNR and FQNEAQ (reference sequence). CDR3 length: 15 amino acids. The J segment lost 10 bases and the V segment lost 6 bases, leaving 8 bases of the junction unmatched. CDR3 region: CASRDPGLAGVEQFF. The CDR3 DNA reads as TGTGCCAGCAGGGATCCGGGACTAGCGGGAGTAGAGCAGTTCTTC.

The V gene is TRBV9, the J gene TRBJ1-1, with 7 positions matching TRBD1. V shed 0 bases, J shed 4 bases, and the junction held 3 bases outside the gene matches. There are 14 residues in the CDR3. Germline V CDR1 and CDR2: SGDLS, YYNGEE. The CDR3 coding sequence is TGTGCCAGCAGCGTAGTCTCAGGGGGCACTGAAGCTTTCTTT. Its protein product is CASSVVSGGTEAFF.

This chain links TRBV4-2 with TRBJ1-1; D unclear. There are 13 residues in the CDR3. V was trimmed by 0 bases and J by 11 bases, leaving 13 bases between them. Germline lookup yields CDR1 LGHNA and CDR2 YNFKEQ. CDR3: CASSQEAAAPAFF. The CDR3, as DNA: TGTGCCAGCAGCCAAGAGGCGGCAGCACCGGCTTTCTTT.

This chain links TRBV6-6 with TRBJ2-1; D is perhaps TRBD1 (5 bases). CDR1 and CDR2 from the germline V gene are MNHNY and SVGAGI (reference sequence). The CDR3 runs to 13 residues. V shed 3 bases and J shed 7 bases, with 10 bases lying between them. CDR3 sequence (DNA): TGTGCCAGCAGTTATCAACAGGTAAATGAGCAGTTCTTC. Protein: CASSYQQVNEQFF.

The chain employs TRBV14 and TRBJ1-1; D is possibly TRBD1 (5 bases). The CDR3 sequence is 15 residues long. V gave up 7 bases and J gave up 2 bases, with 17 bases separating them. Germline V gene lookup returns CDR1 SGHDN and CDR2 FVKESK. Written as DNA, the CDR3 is TGTGCCAGCACCCCCATAGGAGGGGTAAACACTGAAGCTTTCTTT. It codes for CASTPIGGVNTEAFF.